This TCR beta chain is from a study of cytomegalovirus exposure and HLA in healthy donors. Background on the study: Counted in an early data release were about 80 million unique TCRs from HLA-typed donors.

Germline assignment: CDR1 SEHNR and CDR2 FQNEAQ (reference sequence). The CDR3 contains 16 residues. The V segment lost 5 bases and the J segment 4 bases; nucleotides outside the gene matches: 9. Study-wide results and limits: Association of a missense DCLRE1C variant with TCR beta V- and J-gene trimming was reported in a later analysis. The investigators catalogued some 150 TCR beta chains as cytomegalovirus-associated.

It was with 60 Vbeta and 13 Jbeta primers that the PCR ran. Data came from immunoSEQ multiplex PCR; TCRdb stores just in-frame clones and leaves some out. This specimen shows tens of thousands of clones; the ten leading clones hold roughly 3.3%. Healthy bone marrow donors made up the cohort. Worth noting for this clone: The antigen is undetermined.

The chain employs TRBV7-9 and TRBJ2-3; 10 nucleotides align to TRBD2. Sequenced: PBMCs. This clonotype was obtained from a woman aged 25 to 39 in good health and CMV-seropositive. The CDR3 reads CASSPLTSGRADTQYF. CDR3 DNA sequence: TGTGCCAGCAGCCCCCTGACTAGCGGGCGCGCAGATACGCAGTATTTT.